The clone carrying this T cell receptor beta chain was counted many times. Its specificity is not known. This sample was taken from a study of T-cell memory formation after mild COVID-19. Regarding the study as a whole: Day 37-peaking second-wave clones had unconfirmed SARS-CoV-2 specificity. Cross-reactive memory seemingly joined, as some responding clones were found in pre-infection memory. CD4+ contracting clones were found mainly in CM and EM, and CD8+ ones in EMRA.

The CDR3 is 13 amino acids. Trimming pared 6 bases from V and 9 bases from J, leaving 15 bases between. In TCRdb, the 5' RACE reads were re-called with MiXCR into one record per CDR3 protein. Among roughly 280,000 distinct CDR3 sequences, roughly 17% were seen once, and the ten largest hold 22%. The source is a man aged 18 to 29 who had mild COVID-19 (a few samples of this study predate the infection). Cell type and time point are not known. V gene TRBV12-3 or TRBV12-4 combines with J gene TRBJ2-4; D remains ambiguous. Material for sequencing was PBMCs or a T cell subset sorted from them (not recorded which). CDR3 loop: CASRGSWRGIQYF. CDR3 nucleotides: TGTGCCAGCAGGGGTAGCTGGAGAGGCATTCAGTACTTC.